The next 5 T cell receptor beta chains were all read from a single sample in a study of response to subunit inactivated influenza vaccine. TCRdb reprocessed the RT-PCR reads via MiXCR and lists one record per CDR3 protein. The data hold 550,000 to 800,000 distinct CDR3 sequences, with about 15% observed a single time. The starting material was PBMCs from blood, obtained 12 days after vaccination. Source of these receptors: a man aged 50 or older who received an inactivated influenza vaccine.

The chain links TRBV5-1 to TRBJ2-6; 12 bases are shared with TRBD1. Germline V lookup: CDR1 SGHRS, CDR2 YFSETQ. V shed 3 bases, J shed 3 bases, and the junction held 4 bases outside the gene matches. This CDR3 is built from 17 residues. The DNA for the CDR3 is TGCGCCAGCAGCTCGGGACAGGGGGCTGGTGGGGCCAACGTCCTGACTTTC. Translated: CASSSGQGAGGANVLTF. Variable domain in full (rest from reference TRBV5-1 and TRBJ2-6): KAGVTQTPRYLIKTRGQQVTLSCSPISGHRSVSWYQQTPGQGLQFLFEYFSETQRNKGNFPGRFSGRQFSNSRSEMNVSTLELGDSALYLCASSSGQGAGGANVLTFGAGSRLTVL.

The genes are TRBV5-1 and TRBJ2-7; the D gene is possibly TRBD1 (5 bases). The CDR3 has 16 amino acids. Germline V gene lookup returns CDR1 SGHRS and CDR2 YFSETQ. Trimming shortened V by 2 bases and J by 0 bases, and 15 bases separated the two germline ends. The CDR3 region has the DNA TGCGCCAGCAGCTTCCTGGACACTTCTACCTCCTACGAGCAGTACTTC. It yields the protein CASSFLDTSTSYEQYF.

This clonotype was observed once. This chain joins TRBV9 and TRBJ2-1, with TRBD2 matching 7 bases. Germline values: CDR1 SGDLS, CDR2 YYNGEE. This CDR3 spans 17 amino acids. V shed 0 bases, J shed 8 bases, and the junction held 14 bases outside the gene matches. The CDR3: CASSVAPMWGGTHEQFF. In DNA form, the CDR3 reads TGTGCCAGCAGCGTAGCGCCTATGTGGGGGGGTACTCATGAGCAGTTCTTC.

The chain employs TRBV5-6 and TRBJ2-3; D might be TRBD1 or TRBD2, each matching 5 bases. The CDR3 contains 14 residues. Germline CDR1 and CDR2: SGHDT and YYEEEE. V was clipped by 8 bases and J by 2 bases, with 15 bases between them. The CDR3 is CASNRDGHTDTQYF. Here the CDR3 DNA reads TGTGCCAGTAACCGGGACGGACACACAGATACGCAGTATTTT.

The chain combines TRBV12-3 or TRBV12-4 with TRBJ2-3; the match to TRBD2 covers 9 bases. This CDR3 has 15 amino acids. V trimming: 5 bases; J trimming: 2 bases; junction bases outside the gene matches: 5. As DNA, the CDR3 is TGTGCCAGCAGTCCTCTAGCGGGGTTCACAGATACGCAGTATTTT. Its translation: CASSPLAGFTDTQYF.